The 27 T cell receptor beta chains below were found in one sample sequenced in a study of cytomegalovirus exposure and HLA in healthy donors. Primers: 60 Vbeta forward and 13 Jbeta reverse. The repertoire was sequenced with immunoSEQ multiplex PCR; TCRdb's copy has only in-frame clones and lacks some. The sample holds about 110,000 clones, around 80% seen once. Sequencing used PBMCs. The receptors shown here come from a man between 25 and 39 years old in good health and CMV-seropositive.

This clone was observed a few times. This rearrangement joins TRBV5-1 to TRBJ1-1; no clear D gene. This CDR3 is built from 14 residues. Germline V lookup: CDR1 SGHRS, CDR2 YFSETQ. Trimming removed 0 bases at V and 5 bases at J, with 11 bases between. For the CDR3, the DNA is TGCGCCAGCAGCTTGGTGGGGAGAGGGACTGAAGCTTTCTTT. Protein sequence: CASSLVGRGTEAFF.

The gene calls are TRBV6-1 and TRBJ1-6; TRBD1 aligns across 9 bases. V trimming: 4 bases; J trimming: 6 bases; junction bases outside the gene matches: 10. CDR3 length: 17 residues. Germline loops: CDR1 MNHNS, CDR2 SASEGT. CDR3 DNA: TGTGCCAGCAGTGGCCTCTCCGGGACAGGGCTTAATTCACCCCTCCACTTT. Its translation is CASSGLSGTGLNSPLHF.

V is TRBV10-3 and J is TRBJ2-2; D perhaps matches TRBD2 (5 bases). The germline V gene encodes CDR1 ENHRY and CDR2 SYGVKD. This CDR3 is 13 amino acids long. The V end was cut by 3 bases, the J end by 3 bases, with 5 bases between. CDR3 bases: TGTGCCATCAGTGACGGGGACACCGGGGAGCTGTTTTTT. Translated, it gives CAISDGDTGELFF.

The rearrangement links TRBV2 to TRBJ1-1; a weak D match, TRBD1 (6 bases). This CDR3 comprises 13 residues. Per the germline V gene, CDR1 is SNHLY and CDR2 is FYNNEI. Trimming removed 10 bases at V and 6 bases at J, with 18 bases between. The CDR3 coding sequence is TGTGCCACCGGAGACAGGACCTCCCCTGAAGCTTTCTTT. This translates into CATGDRTSPEAFF. The variable domain in full, with the rest retrieved from reference TRBV2 and TRBJ1-1, is EPEVTQTPSHQVTQMGQEVILRCVPISNHLYFYWYRQILGQKVEFLVSFYNNEISEKSEIFDDQFSVERPDGSNFTLKIRSTKLEDSAMYFCATGDRTSPEAFFGQGTRLTVV.

This clone counts as medium-sized. The rearrangement joins TRBV28 to TRBJ1-3; TRBD1 aligns across 7 bases. With 5 bases clipped from V and 3 bases from J, the junction kept 10 bases outside the gene matches. Per germline, CDR1 MDHEN and CDR2 SYDVKM. The CDR3 has 16 residues. Written as DNA, the CDR3 is TGTGCCAGCAGTCTGGGACAGTGGATACTTGGAAACACCATATATTTT. Translated, it gives CASSLGQWILGNTIYF.

This chain links TRBV7-8 with TRBJ1-1; a weak D match, TRBD1 (6 bases). V gave up 8 bases and J gave up 4 bases, with 17 bases separating them. This CDR3 is 14 amino acids long. CDR1 is SGHVS, CDR2 FQNEAQ, per germline. DNA of the CDR3: TGTGCCAGCCAGCGGGGGGCGCGGCTCACTGAAGCTTTCTTT. Translated: CASQRGARLTEAFF.

V usage is TRBV5-1 and J usage is TRBJ2-2; 7 bases match TRBD2. J gave up 1 base and V 4 bases, and 7 bases lay outside the gene matches. There are 16 residues in the CDR3. Germline CDR1 SGHRS, CDR2 YFSETQ. CDR3 nucleotide sequence: TGCGCCAGCAGCGGAGGACTAGGTGTGAACACCGGGGAGCTGTTTTTT. Its protein product is CASSGGLGVNTGELFF. The variable domain in full, completed from reference TRBV5-1 and TRBJ2-2, reads KAGVTQTPRYLIKTRGQQVTLSCSPISGHRSVSWYQQTPGQGLQFLFEYFSETQRNKGNFPGRFSGRQFSNSRSEMNVSTLELGDSALYLCASSGGLGVNTGELFFGEGSRLTVL.

The J gene is TRBJ2-4, the V gene TRBV4-1; 9 nucleotides line up with TRBD2. Germline values: CDR1 MGHRA, CDR2 YSYEKL. The CDR3 totals 16 residues. Trimming took 5 bases from V and 0 from J; bases not matched to a gene: 5. The CDR3 DNA reads TGCGCCAGCAGCTTAAGGACTAGCGTAGCCAAAAACATTCAGTACTTC. Its protein product is CASSLRTSVAKNIQYF.

The CDR3 here is CSVDQGGNEKLFF. The CDR3 DNA is TGCAGCGTTGATCAGGGGGGTAATGAAAAACTGTTTTTT. The chain has TRBV29-1 and TRBJ1-4, with TRBD1 identical over 7 bases. From germline, CDR1 is SQVTM and CDR2 ANQGSEA. J gave up 4 bases and V 3 bases, and 2 bases lay outside the gene matches. CDR3 length: 13 amino acids.

The J gene is TRBJ2-2, the V gene TRBV12-5; TRBD1 aligns across 7 bases. The CDR3 has 21 amino acids. Trimming took 4 bases from V and 4 from J; bases not matched to a gene: 24. Germline-derived CDR1 and CDR2 are LGHNT and FRNRAP. DNA of the CDR3: TGTGCTAGTGGTTCTCCTATTCCTTGGGACAGTCCCACGCGAAGCACCGGGGAGCTGTTTTTT. It is translated as CASGSPIPWDSPTRSTGELFF.

V and J are TRBV5-1 and TRBJ2-5, with D possibly being TRBD1 (5 bases). This CDR3 is 13 amino acids long. The ends were cut back, 2 bases at V and 5 bases at J, with 10 bases in the middle. Germline CDR1 is SGHRS and CDR2 is YFSETQ. The CDR3 spells CASSFSGRETQYF. CDR3 nucleotides: TGCGCCAGCAGCTTTTCAGGGCGGGAGACCCAGTACTTC.

The genes are TRBV2 and TRBJ1-3, with 9 bases fitting TRBD1. The CDR3 contains 15 residues. J lost 7 bases, V lost 0 bases, and 4 bases had no gene match. Germline V gives CDR1 SNHLY, CDR2 FYNNEI. The CDR3 coding sequence is TGTGCCAGCAGTGAAGCCGGACAGGGGAGCAACACCATATATTTT. Encoded protein: CASSEAGQGSNTIYF.

The V gene is TRBV5-1, the J gene TRBJ1-5; 11 bases fit TRBD1. Per germline, CDR1 SGHRS and CDR2 YFSETQ. J gave up 7 bases and V 2 bases, and 11 bases lay outside the gene matches. The CDR3 is 17 amino acids. The CDR3 bases are TGCGCCAGCAGCTTATGGGAGGGACAGGGGGGAGGACAGCCCCAGCATTTT. Translated, it gives CASSLWEGQGGGQPQHF. Full variable domain (missing parts from reference TRBV5-1 and TRBJ1-5): KAGVTQTPRYLIKTRGQQVTLSCSPISGHRSVSWYQQTPGQGLQFLFEYFSETQRNKGNFPGRFSGRQFSNSRSEMNVSTLELGDSALYLCASSLWEGQGGGQPQHFGDGTRLSIL.

The chain combines TRBV10-1 with TRBJ1-6; D unresolved. Trimming removed 7 bases from V and 8 bases from J, with 12 bases in between. The CDR3 has 13 residues. Germline CDR1 WNHNN, CDR2 SYGVQD (reference sequence). The CDR3 here is CASKAQSDSPLHF. Here the CDR3 DNA reads TGCGCCAGCAAGGCACAGTCTGATTCACCCCTCCACTTT.

This sequence joins TRBV5-6 and TRBJ2-7, with a weak D call TRBD1 (5 bases). The V and J ends lost 0 bases and 2 bases respectively, with 9 bases between them. This CDR3 is 14 amino acids long. The germline gives CDR1 SGHDT, CDR2 YYEEEE. The CDR3 DNA reads TGTGCCAGCAGCTTGGCTCGACAGACCTACGAGCAGTACTTC. Encoded protein: CASSLARQTYEQYF.

This clone has only one observation. The chain links TRBV6-1 to TRBJ2-1, with 9 bases identical to TRBD1. J gave up 4 bases and V 4 bases, and 5 bases lay outside the gene matches. Germline CDR1 reads MNHNS; CDR2 reads SASEGT. CDR3 length equals 15 residues. CDR3: CASSVNRGLYNEQFF. The CDR3, as DNA: TGTGCCAGCAGTGTTAACAGGGGGCTTTACAATGAGCAGTTCTTC.

There are a few counts of this clone. The chain carries TRBV29-1 and TRBJ1-1; D remains unclear. The V end was cut by 1 base, the J end by 5 bases, with 11 bases between. CDR1 and CDR2 from the germline V gene are SQVTM and ANQGSEA. The CDR3 loop spans 13 amino acids. The CDR3 DNA is TGCAGCGTTGAAGGGGCAGGAGGAACTGAAGCTTTCTTT. It yields the protein CSVEGAGGTEAFF.

The chain couples TRBV9 to TRBJ2-5; 11 bases fit TRBD2. This CDR3 region has 13 residues. In germline, CDR1 is SGDLS, CDR2 YYNGEE. Trimming took 3 bases from V and 5 from J; bases not matched to a gene: 0. The CDR3 here is CASSGTSGETQYF. The DNA for the CDR3 is TGTGCCAGCAGCGGGACTAGCGGGGAGACCCAGTACTTC.

CDR3 nucleotides: TGCGCCAGCAGCTTGGCGGTTTCAGATACGCAGTATTTT. It codes for CASSLAVSDTQYF. The V gene is TRBV5-1, the J gene TRBJ2-3; D gene uncertain. CDR3 length equals 13 residues. V was shortened by 0 bases and J by 4 bases, with 6 bases between the two germline ends. Germline assignment: CDR1 SGHRS and CDR2 YFSETQ.

This clone was seen more than once but under ten times. The J gene is TRBJ1-1, the V gene TRBV28; perhaps TRBD1 as D (5 bases). The CDR3 length is 14 residues. Germline CDR1 and CDR2: MDHEN and SYDVKM. Trimming stripped 2 bases from V and 1 base from J, with 8 bases between. The CDR3 sequence is CASSLVRGNTEAFF. CDR3 coding DNA: TGTGCCAGCAGTTTAGTAAGGGGGAACACTGAAGCTTTCTTT.

The CDR3 coding sequence is TGTGCCAGCAGTTTATATCCTAGCTCCTACGAGCAGTACTTC. It yields the protein CASSLYPSSYEQYF. V gene TRBV27 combines with J gene TRBJ2-7; D not certain. V shed 1 base and J shed 0 bases, with 7 bases lying between them. CDR1 is MNHEY and CDR2 is SMNVEV in the germline V gene (reference sequence). The CDR3 loop spans 14 amino acids.

This chain uses TRBV29-1 with TRBJ2-3; 9 bases map to TRBD1. Unmatched junction bases numbered 2, after V lost 4 bases and J lost 3 bases. The V gene's germline CDR1 is SQVTM and CDR2 ANQGSEA. This CDR3 is built from 13 residues. CDR3 nucleotides: TGCAGCGTTGGGGACAGGGCAACAGATACGCAGTATTTT. This gives the protein CSVGDRATDTQYF.

This chain links TRBV29-1 with TRBJ2-7, with a weak D call TRBD2 (6 bases). Germline CDR1 reads SQVTM; CDR2 reads ANQGSEA. Trimming left V 5 bases short and J 7 bases short, with 15 bases between. The CDR3 is 12 residues long. The CDR3 nucleotides read TGCAGCGTTTGTCCGACTAGGAATGAGCAGTACTTC. Amino acids: CSVCPTRNEQYF.

The chain couples TRBV5-6 to TRBJ1-2, with D hard to call. V lost 2 bases to trimming and J lost 4 bases, with 6 bases between them. The germline V gene encodes CDR1 SGHDT and CDR2 YYEEEE. CDR3 length: 12 amino acids. The CDR3 DNA reads as TGTGCCAGCAGCTTACCAGGCTATGGCTACACCTTC. Amino acid sequence: CASSLPGYGYTF.

This clone was found once. The V call is TRBV15, the J call TRBJ2-7, with D possibly TRBD1 on 5 matching bases. The CDR3 has 14 amino acids. V was shortened by 1 base and J by 0 bases, with 7 bases between the two germline ends. CDR1 is LNHNV, CDR2 YYDKDF, per germline (reference sequence). Written as DNA, the CDR3 is TGTGCCACCAGCAGAGCAGGGAACTCCTACGAGCAGTACTTC. This codes for CATSRAGNSYEQYF.

The chain is built from TRBV15 and TRBJ2-5; TRBD2 is a possible D gene (5 bases). V shed 3 bases and J shed 4 bases, with 30 bases lying between them. The CDR3 runs 20 residues. Germline V gene data show CDR1 as LNHNV and CDR2 as YYDKDF (reference sequence). Here the CDR3 DNA reads TGTGCCACCAGCAGTCCTCTTGGTGCAATTAGCCCTCGTGGGAGAGAGACCCAGTACTTC. Translation: CATSSPLGAISPRGRETQYF. The complete variable domain, with remaining parts taken from reference TRBV15 and TRBJ2-5, reads DAMVIQNPRYQVTQFGKPVTLSCSQTLNHNVMYWYQQKSSQAPKLLFHYYDKDFNNEADTPDNFQSRRPNTSFCFLDIRSPGLGDTAMYLCATSSPLGAISPRGRETQYFGPGTRLLVL.

V and J are TRBV5-4 and TRBJ2-7; no clear D gene. CDR3 size: 13 residues. V lost 2 bases and J lost 2, with 8 bases in between. Germline CDR1 and CDR2: SGHNT and YYREEE (reference sequence). This CDR3 is CASSFGQAYEQYF. CDR3 DNA sequence: TGTGCCAGCAGCTTCGGCCAGGCCTACGAGCAGTACTTC.